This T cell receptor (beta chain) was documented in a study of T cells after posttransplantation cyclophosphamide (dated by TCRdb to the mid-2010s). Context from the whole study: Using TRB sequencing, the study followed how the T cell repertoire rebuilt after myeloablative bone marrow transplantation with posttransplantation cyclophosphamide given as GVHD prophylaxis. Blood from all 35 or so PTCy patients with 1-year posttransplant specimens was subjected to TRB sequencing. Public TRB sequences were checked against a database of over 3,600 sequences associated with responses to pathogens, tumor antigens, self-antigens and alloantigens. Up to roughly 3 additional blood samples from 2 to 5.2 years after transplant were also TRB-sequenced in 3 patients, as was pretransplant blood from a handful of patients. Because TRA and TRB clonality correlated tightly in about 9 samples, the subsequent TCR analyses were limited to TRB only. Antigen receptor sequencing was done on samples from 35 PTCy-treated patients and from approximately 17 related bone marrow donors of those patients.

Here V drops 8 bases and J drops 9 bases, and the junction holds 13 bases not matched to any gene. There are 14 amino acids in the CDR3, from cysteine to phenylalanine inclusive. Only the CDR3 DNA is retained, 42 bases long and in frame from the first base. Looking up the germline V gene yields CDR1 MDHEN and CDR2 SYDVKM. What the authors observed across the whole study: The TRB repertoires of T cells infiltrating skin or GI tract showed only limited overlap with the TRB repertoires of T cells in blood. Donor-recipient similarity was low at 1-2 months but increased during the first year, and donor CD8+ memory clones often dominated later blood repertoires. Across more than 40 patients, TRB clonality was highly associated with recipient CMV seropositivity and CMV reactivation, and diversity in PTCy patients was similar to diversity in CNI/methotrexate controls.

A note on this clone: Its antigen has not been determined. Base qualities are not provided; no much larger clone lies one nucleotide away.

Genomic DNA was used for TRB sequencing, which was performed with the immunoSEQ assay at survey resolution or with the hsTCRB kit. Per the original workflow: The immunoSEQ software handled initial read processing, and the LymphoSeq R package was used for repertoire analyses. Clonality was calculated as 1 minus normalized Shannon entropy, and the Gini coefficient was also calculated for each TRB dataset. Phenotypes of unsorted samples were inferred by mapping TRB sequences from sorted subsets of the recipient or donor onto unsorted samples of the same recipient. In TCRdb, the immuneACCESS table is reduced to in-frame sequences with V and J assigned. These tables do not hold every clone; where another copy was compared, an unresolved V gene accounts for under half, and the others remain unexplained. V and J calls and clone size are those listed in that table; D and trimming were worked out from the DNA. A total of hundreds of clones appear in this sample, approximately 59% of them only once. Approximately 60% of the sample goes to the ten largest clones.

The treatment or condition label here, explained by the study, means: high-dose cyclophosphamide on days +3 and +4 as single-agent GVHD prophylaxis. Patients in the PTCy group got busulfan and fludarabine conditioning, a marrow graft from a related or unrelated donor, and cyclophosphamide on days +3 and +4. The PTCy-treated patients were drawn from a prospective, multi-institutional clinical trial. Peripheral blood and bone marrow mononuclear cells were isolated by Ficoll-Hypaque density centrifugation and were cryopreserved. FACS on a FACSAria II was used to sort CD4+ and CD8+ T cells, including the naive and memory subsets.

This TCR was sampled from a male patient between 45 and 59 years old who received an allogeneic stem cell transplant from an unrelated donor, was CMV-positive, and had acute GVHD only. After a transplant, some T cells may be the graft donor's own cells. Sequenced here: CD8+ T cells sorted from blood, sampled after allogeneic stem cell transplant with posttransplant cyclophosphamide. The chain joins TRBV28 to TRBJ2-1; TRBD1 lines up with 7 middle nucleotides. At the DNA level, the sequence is TGTGCCAGCTCGAGGGGGCGGCCAATAAGTGAGCAGTTCTTC. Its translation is CASSRGRPISEQFF.